The following is a TCR beta chain sequence with its context. The CDR3 is 15 residues long. CDR1 and CDR2 (germline): SGHTA, FQGTGA. The V end lost 2 bases, the J end lost 4 bases, and 14 bases lay between the germline ends. The protocol was immunoSEQ multiplex PCR, while the TCRdb copy is restricted to in-frame clones and leaves out a portion. The table includes approximately 150,000 clones, roughly 90% detected once. This sample is part of a study of T cell responses to AZD1222 COVID-19 vaccine. The source was peripheral blood, collected on day 0 of AZD1222 vaccination. The receptor comes from an adult in good health. J is TRBJ1-2 and V is TRBV7-3; a weak D match, TRBD1 (6 bases). CDR3 sequence: CASSLAGGVGYGYTF. The CDR3 nucleotides are TGTGCCAGCAGCTTAGCGGGGGGCGTTGGCTATGGCTACACCTTC.